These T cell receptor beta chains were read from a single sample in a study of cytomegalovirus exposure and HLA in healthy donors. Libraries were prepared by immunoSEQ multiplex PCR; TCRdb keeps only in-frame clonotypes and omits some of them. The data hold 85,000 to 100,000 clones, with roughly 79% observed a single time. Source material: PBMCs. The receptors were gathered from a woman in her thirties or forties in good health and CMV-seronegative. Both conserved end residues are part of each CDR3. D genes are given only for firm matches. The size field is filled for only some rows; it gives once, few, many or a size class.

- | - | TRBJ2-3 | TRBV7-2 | CASSLGGFTDTQYF | TGTGCCAGCAGCTTGGGGGGATTCACAGATACGCAGTATTTT
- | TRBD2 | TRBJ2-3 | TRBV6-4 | CASKPTSGGADTQYF | TGTGCCAGCAAACCGACTAGCGGGGGGGCCGATACGCAGTATTTT
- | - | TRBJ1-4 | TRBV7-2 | CASSRFAVEEEKLFF | TGTGCCAGCAGCCGATTCGCCGTGGAGGAGGAAAAACTGTTTTTT
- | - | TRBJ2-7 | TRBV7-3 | CASSLGGLSYEQYF | TGTGCCAGCAGCTTAGGAGGGCTGTCCTACGAGCAGTACTTC
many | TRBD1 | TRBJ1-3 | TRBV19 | CASRDRGYRSSGNTIYF | TGTGCCAGTAGGGACAGGGGTTACCGAAGCTCTGGAAACACCATATATTTT
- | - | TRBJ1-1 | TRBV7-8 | CASSFGQGGTEAFF | TGTGCCAGCAGCTTTGGGCAGGGAGGCACTGAAGCTTTCTTT
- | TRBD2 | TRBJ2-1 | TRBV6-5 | CASSFPGTSGQQFF | TGTGCCAGCAGTTTTCCCGGGACTAGCGGGCAACAGTTCTTC
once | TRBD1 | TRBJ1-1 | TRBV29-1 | CSVEAADRPVEAFF | TGCAGCGTTGAAGCGGCGGACAGGCCCGTGGAAGCTTTCTTT
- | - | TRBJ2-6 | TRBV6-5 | CASSYWLGAGANVLTF | TGTGCCAGCAGTTACTGGCTCGGGGCTGGGGCCAACGTCCTGACTTTC
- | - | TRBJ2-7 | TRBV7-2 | CASSLVWPFYEQYF | TGTGCCAGCAGCTTAGTTTGGCCTTTCTACGAGCAGTACTTC
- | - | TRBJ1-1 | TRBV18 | CASSQVMNTEAFF | TGTGCCAGCTCGCAGGTGATGAACACTGAAGCTTTCTTT
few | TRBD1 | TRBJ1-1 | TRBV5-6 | CASSSGTGEAFF | TGTGCCAGCAGCTCAGGGACAGGGGAAGCTTTCTTT
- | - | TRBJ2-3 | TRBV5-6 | CASSFTSYRSTDTQYF | TGTGCCAGCAGCTTTACTTCTTATAGAAGCACAGATACGCAGTATTTT
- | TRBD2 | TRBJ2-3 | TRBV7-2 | CASSLVGLAGVADTQYF | TGTGCCAGCAGCTTAGTAGGACTAGCGGGGGTAGCAGATACGCAGTATTTT
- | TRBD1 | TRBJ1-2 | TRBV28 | CASTTTGERNGYTF | TGTGCCAGCACCACGACAGGGGAGAGAAATGGCTACACCTTC
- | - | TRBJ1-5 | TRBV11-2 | CASSSTGGRQPQHF | TGTGCCAGCAGCTCGACTGGGGGCAGGCAGCCCCAGCATTTT
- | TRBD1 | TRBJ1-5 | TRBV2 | CASSRQGYSNQPQHF | TGTGCCAGCAGTAGACAGGGTTATAGCAATCAGCCCCAGCATTTT
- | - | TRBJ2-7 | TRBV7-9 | CASTPYVGRVDEQYF | TGTGCCAGCACCCCGTACGTTGGGCGGGTGGACGAGCAGTACTTC
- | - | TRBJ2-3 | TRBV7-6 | CASSLGDTDTQYF | TGTGCCAGCAGCTTAGGCGACACAGATACGCAGTATTTT
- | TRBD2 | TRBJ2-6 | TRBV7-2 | CASSLGWLAGGSGANVLTF | TGTGCCAGCAGCTTAGGGTGGCTAGCGGGGGGTTCTGGGGCCAACGTCCTGACTTTC
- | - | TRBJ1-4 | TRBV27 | CASSRRGPVTNEKLFF | TGTGCCAGCAGTCGGAGGGGTCCGGTAACTAATGAAAAACTGTTTTTT
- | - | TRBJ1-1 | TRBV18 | CASSPPGALNTEAFF | TGTGCCAGCTCACCACCGGGGGCCCTGAACACTGAAGCTTTCTTT
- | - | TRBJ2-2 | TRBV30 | CAWARDNLLGELFF | TGTGCCTGGGCCCGGGACAATCTTCTCGGGGAGCTGTTTTTT
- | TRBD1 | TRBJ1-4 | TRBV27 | CASPKGDRVRRQDEKLFF | TGTGCCAGCCCGAAAGGGGACAGGGTACGCCGGCAGGATGAAAAACTGTTTTTT
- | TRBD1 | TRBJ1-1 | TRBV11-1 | CASSLYRDRVTEAFF | TGTGCCAGCAGCTTATACCGGGACAGGGTAACTGAAGCTTTCTTT
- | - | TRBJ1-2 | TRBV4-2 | CASSHEQGAGYGYTF | TGTGCCAGCAGCCACGAACAGGGTGCCGGCTATGGCTACACCTTC
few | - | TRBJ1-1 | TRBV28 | CATEALSNTEAFF | TGTGCCACCGAGGCCCTGTCCAACACTGAAGCTTTCTTT
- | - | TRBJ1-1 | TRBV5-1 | CASSLVAEGLNTEAFF | TGCGCCAGCAGCTTGGTGGCGGAGGGATTGAACACTGAAGCTTTCTTT
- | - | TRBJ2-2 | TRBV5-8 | CASSLWTANTGELFF | TGTGCCAGCAGCTTGTGGACAGCGAACACCGGGGAGCTGTTTTTT
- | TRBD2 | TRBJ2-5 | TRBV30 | CAWDPRGTQETQYF | TGTGCCTGGGATCCGCGGGGGACCCAAGAGACCCAGTACTTC
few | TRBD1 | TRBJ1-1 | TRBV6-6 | CASSHRQGAYTEAFF | TGTGCCAGCAGCCACAGACAGGGTGCGTACACTGAAGCTTTCTTT
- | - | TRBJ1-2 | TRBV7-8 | CASTLGAGNYGYTF | TGTGCCAGCACCCTAGGGGCAGGGAACTATGGCTACACCTTC
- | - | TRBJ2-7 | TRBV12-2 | CASRFVAEDEQYF | TGTGCAAGTCGCTTTGTAGCAGAGGACGAGCAGTACTTC
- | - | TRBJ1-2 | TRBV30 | CAWSRGYGYTF | TGTGCCTGGAGTAGGGGGTATGGCTACACCTTC
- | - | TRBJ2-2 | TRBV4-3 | CASSRGTGKHQNTGELFF | TGCGCCAGCAGCCGTGGAACCGGGAAACATCAGAACACCGGGGAGCTGTTTTTT
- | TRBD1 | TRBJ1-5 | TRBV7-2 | CASSLTGNGNQPQHF | TGTGCCAGCAGCTTGACAGGGAACGGCAATCAGCCCCAGCATTTT
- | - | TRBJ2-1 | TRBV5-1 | CASSGGSGVGVNEQFF | TGCGCCAGCAGCGGAGGGTCGGGTGTTGGAGTCAATGAGCAGTTCTTC
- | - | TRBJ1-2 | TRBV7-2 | CASSLRTVGYGYTF | TGTGCCAGCAGCTTGAGGACAGTCGGCTATGGCTACACCTTC
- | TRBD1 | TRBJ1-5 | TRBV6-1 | CASSGGQGGQPQHF | TGTGCCAGCAGTGGGGGACAGGGAGGTCAGCCCCAGCATTTT
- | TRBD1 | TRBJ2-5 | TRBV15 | CATSRDRTKETQYF | TGTGCCACCAGCAGGGACAGGACGAAAGAGACCCAGTACTTC
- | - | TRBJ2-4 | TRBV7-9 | CSSSLALSLAKNIQYF | TGTTCCAGCAGCTTAGCGCTCTCACTAGCCAAAAACATTCAGTACTTC
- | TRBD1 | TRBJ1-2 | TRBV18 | CASSPVPGQGTDGYTF | TGTGCCAGCTCACCCGTCCCGGGACAGGGGACGGATGGCTACACCTTC
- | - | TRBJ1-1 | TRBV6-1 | CASSERGQQDTEAFF | TGTGCCAGCAGTGAAAGGGGTCAGCAGGACACTGAAGCTTTCTTT
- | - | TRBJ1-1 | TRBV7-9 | CASNARQANGAFF | TGTGCCAGCAACGCCAGACAGGCGAACGGCGCTTTCTTT
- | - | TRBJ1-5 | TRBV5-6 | CASSLSRGNQPQHF | TGTGCCAGCAGCTTGTCCAGGGGTAATCAGCCCCAGCATTTT
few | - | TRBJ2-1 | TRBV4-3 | CASSQDFAEQFF | TGCGCCAGCAGCCAGGACTTTGCTGAGCAGTTCTTC
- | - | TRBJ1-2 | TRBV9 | CASSVGGLYGYTF | TGTGCCAGCAGCGTAGGGGGGCTCTATGGCTACACCTTC
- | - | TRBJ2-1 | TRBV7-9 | CASILTGRGPGNEQFF | TGTGCCAGCATCCTTACCGGGAGGGGGCCCGGCAATGAGCAGTTCTTC
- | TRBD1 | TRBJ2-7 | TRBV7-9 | CASSLARDSGYEQYF | TGTGCCAGCAGCTTAGCTCGGGACAGCGGTTACGAGCAGTACTTC
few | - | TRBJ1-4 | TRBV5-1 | CASSLGGGNEKLFF | TGCGCCAGCAGCTTGGGCGGGGGGAATGAAAAACTGTTTTTT
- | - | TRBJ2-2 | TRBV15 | CATSRGQNTGELFF | TGTGCCACCAGCAGAGGACAAAACACCGGGGAGCTGTTTTTT
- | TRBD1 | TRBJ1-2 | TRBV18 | CASSSGTVLSNYGYTF | TGTGCCAGCTCATCAGGGACAGTCCTCTCTAACTATGGCTACACCTTC
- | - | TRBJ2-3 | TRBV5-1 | CASSFLTDTQYF | TGCGCCAGCAGCTTTCTAACAGATACGCAGTATTTT
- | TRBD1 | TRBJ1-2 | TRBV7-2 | CASSLGSGGNYGYTF | TGTGCCAGCAGCTTAGGTTCAGGGGGTAACTATGGCTACACCTTC
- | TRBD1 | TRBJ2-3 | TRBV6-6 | CASTQGALTDTQYF | TGTGCCAGCACCCAGGGGGCCCTCACAGATACGCAGTATTTT
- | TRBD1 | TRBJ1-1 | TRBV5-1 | CASSSLRDRSATEAFF | TGCGCCAGCAGCTCCCTCCGGGACAGGAGTGCCACTGAAGCTTTCTTT
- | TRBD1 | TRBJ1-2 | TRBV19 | CASRRQGDYGYTF | TGTGCCAGTAGGCGGCAGGGGGACTATGGCTACACCTTC